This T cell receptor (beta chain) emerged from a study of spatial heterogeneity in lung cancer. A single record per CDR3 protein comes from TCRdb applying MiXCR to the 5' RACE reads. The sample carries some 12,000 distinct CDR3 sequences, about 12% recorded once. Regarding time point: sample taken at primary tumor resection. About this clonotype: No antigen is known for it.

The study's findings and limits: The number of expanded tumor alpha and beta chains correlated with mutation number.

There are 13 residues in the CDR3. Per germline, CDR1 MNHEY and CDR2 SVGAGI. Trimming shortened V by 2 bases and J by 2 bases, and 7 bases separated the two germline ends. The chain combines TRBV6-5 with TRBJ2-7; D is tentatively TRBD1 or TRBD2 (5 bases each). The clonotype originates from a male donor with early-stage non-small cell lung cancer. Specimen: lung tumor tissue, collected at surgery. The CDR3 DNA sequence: TGTGCCAGCAGTTACGGGACGACCTACGAGCAGTACTTC. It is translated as CASSYGTTYEQYF.